These 10 T cell receptor beta chains were sequenced from one sample in a study of T cell changes during pregnancy in multiple sclerosis. Only in-frame clones appear in the TCRdb table, and some are missing; sequencing was by immunoSEQ multiplex PCR. The sample carries fewer than 140,000 clones, 91% recorded once. Sample: peripheral blood, taken before pregnancy. The receptor source for this set is a female donor with multiple sclerosis, enrolled in a pregnancy study.

V usage is TRBV19 and J usage is TRBJ1-5; no definite D call. The V gene's germline CDR1 is LNHDA and CDR2 SQIVND (reference sequence). CDR3 size: 15 residues. Deletions cut 1 base from V and 5 bases from J, with 12 bases between. The CDR3 sequence is CASSIGGINHQPQHF. CDR3 DNA: TGTGCCAGTAGTATAGGAGGGATTAATCATCAGCCCCAGCATTTT.

This clone is a singleton in its sample. This chain connects TRBV2 to TRBJ1-2; perhaps TRBD1 as D (6 bases). Trimming cost V 3 bases and J 5 bases, with 10 bases left between them. The CDR3 extends over 13 amino acids. The germline V gene has CDR1 SNHLY and CDR2 FYNNEI. In nucleotides, the CDR3 is TGTGCCAGCAGTGAGGGGACAACATATGGCTACACCTTC. Protein product: CASSEGTTYGYTF.

The V call is TRBV27, the J call TRBJ1-6; D is possibly TRBD1 (5 bases). Trimming took off 0 bases at V and 6 bases at J, with 6 bases between the two ends. This CDR3 contains 14 residues. Germline CDR1 is MNHEY and CDR2 is SMNVEV (reference sequence). CDR3 sequence: CASSLSRVNSPLHF. CDR3 bases: TGTGCCAGCAGTTTATCCAGGGTTAATTCACCCCTCCACTTT.

The chain recombines TRBV30 with TRBJ1-5; the match to TRBD1 covers 8 bases. The CDR3 consists of 16 residues. Germline trimming cut 1 base from V and 7 bases from J; bases unmatched to any gene: 12. Germline CDR1 is GTSNPN and CDR2 is SVGIG (reference sequence). The CDR3 sequence is CAWSATRTGYGQPQHF. The CDR3 DNA reads TGTGCCTGGAGTGCAACAAGGACAGGGTACGGACAGCCCCAGCATTTT.

This clone showed up just once. This chain uses TRBV28 with TRBJ2-7; TRBD1 aligns across 9 bases. V dropped 4 bases and J dropped 6; count of bases not matched to a gene: 10. The CDR3 is made up of 15 amino acids. Germline CDR1 is MDHEN and CDR2 is SYDVKM. CDR3 in DNA: TGTGCCAGCAGTTCGCACCGGGACAGGGTCCGCGAGCAGTACTTC. Its protein is CASSSHRDRVREQYF.

This chain links TRBV30 with TRBJ1-3; TRBD1 is a possible D gene (6 bases). Between the trimmed V and J ends, which lost 2 bases and 4 bases, there was a span of 24 bases. The germline gives CDR1 GTSNPN, CDR2 SVGIG (reference sequence). The CDR3 runs 18 residues. CDR3 in amino acids: CAWSPRGGRGARGNTIYF. The CDR3 DNA follows: TGTGCCTGGAGTCCCCGAGGGGGGAGGGGGGCTAGGGGAAACACCATATATTTT.

V usage is TRBV15 and J usage is TRBJ1-2; a possible D gene is TRBD1 (6 bases). The V end lost 0 bases, the J end lost 2 bases, and 16 bases lay between the germline ends. Germline values: CDR1 LNHNV, CDR2 YYDKDF (reference sequence). This CDR3 is built from 17 residues. The chain's CDR3 is CATSRDWGQNGNYGYTF. The CDR3 nucleotides read TGTGCCACCAGCAGAGATTGGGGGCAGAATGGGAACTATGGCTACACCTTC.

V is TRBV6-5 and J is TRBJ1-1; 7 nucleotides agree with TRBD1. Germline V gene sequence: CDR1 MNHEY, CDR2 SVGAGI. The J segment lost 4 bases and the V segment lost 0 bases, leaving 5 bases of the junction unmatched. This CDR3 contains 15 residues. As DNA, the CDR3 is TGTGCCAGCAGTTACTCGACAGGGAGGACCACTGAAGCTTTCTTT. Protein sequence: CASSYSTGRTTEAFF.

This clone has just a few counts. This chain connects TRBV2 to TRBJ1-5, with D possibly being TRBD1 (5 bases). CDR3 size: 13 residues. The germline V and J ends were trimmed by 4 bases and 6 bases, with 10 bases remaining between them. Per germline, CDR1 SNHLY and CDR2 FYNNEI. DNA for the CDR3: TGTGCCAGCAGTGCGGGGGTGGGTCAGCCCCAGCATTTT. Residues: CASSAGVGQPQHF.

This rearrangement joins TRBV7-9 to TRBJ2-3; 8 bases agree with TRBD1. V trimming: 2 bases; J trimming: 11 bases; junction bases outside the gene matches: 9. The germline V gene encodes CDR1 SEHNR and CDR2 FQNEAQ (reference sequence). CDR3 size: 14 residues. CDR3 DNA: TGTGCCAGCAGCTTATTAATGGGTGGGACAGGGCAGTATTTT. Its translation is CASSLLMGGTGQYF.